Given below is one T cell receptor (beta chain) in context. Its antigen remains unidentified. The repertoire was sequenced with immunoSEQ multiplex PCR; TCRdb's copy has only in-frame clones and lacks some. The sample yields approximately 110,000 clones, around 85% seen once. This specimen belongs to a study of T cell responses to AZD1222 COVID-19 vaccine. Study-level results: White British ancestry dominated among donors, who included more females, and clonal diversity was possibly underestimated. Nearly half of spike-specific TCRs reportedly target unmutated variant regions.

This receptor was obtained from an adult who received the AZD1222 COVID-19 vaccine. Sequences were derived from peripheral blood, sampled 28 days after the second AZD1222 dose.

Written as DNA, the CDR3 is TGTGCCAGCGGTCGGGCAACTAATGAAAAACTGTTTTTT. Its translation is CASGRATNEKLFF. The chain carries TRBV5-5 and TRBJ1-4; D not certain. The germline CDR1 and CDR2 sequences are SGHKS and YYEKEE (reference sequence). V lost 7 bases and J 0 bases, leaving 7 bases between the germline ends. This CDR3 is built from 13 residues.